Presented here are 14 T cell receptor beta chains from one specimen sequenced in a study of human T cells and chemical hapten exposure. Using its own MiXCR run on the RACE reads, TCRdb lists one record per CDR3 protein. The sample lists 180,000 or so distinct CDR3 sequences, around 22% occurring once. As for time point: patch test 1, 2 weeks after DPC sensitization. Treatment denoted: therapeutic diphenylcyclopropenone sensitization with weekly scalp DPC. The source was whole blood, collected in connection with sensitization to the hapten diphenylcyclopropenone (DPC). These receptors were taken from a woman aged 45-60 years with alopecia areata. Some clones in this sample may be carry-over from other donors' samples.

This clonotype was observed a handful of times. The chain carries TRBV20-1 and TRBJ2-5, with 11 bases identical to TRBD2. The CDR3 runs 16 residues. V was clipped by 3 bases and J by 5 bases; unmatched bases: 11. Looked up from germline, CDR1 is DFQATT and CDR2 is SNEGSKA (reference sequence). The CDR3 DNA sequence: TGCAGTGCTAGCTCCTTACTAGCGGGAGTGTTGGAGACCCAGTACTTC. This gives the protein CSASSLLAGVLETQYF.

The chain has TRBV7-9 and TRBJ2-7; either TRBD1 or TRBD2 may supply D (5 bases each). The CDR3 sequence is 14 residues long. Trimming cost V 2 bases and J 1 base, with 9 bases left between them. Germline V CDR1 and CDR2: SEHNR, FQNEAQ (reference sequence). Here the CDR3 DNA reads TGTGCCAGCAGCTTAATTGAGGGGTCCTACGAGCAGTACTTC. It yields the protein CASSLIEGSYEQYF.

The V and J genes are TRBV7-3 and TRBJ2-1, with 7 bases that match TRBD2. The ends lost 2 bases at V and 4 bases at J; junction bases unmatched: 5. Germline-derived CDR1 and CDR2 are SGHTA and FQGTGA. The CDR3 runs 15 residues. Here the CDR3 reads CASSLEGGRYNEQFF. CDR3 nucleotide sequence: TGTGCCAGCAGCTTAGAGGGAGGGCGATACAATGAGCAGTTCTTC.

This sequence joins TRBV3-1 and TRBJ2-5, with no clear D. Germline CDR1 is LGHDT and CDR2 is YNNKEL (reference sequence). Trimming removed 5 bases from V and 0 bases from J, with 13 bases in between. There are 15 residues in the CDR3. CDR3 nucleotide sequence: TGTGCCAGCAGCTCCGAGATAGGCAACCAAGAGACCCAGTACTTC. This sequence encodes CASSSEIGNQETQYF.

The chain recombines TRBV12-5 with TRBJ2-1; D might be TRBD1 or TRBD2, each matching 5 bases. The CDR3 runs 13 residues. Germline CDR1 is LGHNT and CDR2 is FRNRAP. Trimming removed 7 bases from V and 8 bases from J, with 15 bases in between. CDR3 sequence (DNA): TGTGCTAGTGCCCTCGGGGCTATCGATGAGCAGTTCTTC. It codes for CASALGAIDEQFF. The whole variable domain, filled in from reference TRBV12-5 and TRBJ2-1, reads DARVTQTPRHKVTEMGQEVTMRCQPILGHNTVFWYRQTMMQGLELLAYFRNRAPLDDSGMPKDRFSAEMPDATLATLKIQPSEPRDSAVYFCASALGAIDEQFFGPGTRLTVL.

V and J are TRBV5-5 and TRBJ1-1; D not resolved. V lost 7 bases, J lost 5 bases, and 15 bases lay in between. The V gene's germline CDR1 is SGHKS and CDR2 YYEKEE (reference sequence). CDR3 length: 13 amino acids. CDR3 nucleotides: TGTGCCAGCCACTTCGACGGAACGACTGAAGCTTTCTTT. Protein product: CASHFDGTTEAFF.

In its sample, this clonotype was seen a few times. The rearrangement links TRBV12-3 or TRBV12-4 to TRBJ1-5, with no clear D. Trimming took 5 bases from V and 5 from J, leaving 7 bases between them. This CDR3 is built from 12 residues. CDR3 loop: CASSVHDQPQHF. The CDR3 nucleotides read TGTGCCAGCAGTGTTCATGATCAGCCCCAGCATTTT.

This clonotype turned up a few times. The J gene is TRBJ2-5, the V gene TRBV5-1; D gene ambiguous. Germline loops: CDR1 SGHRS, CDR2 YFSETQ. This CDR3 is 16 amino acids long. Trimming stripped 1 base from V and 2 bases from J, with 15 bases between. The CDR3 sequence: CASSLIRGWSQETQYF. CDR3 in DNA: TGCGCCAGCAGCTTGATACGTGGTTGGTCTCAAGAGACCCAGTACTTC.

The chain recombines TRBV5-1 with TRBJ2-1; D may be TRBD2 (6 bases). This CDR3 has 15 amino acids. CDR1 and CDR2 (germline): SGHRS, YFSETQ. V shed 0 bases and J shed 15 bases, with 22 bases lying between them. CDR3 sequence reads: CASSLGTGTVDRRFF. CDR3 nucleotide sequence: TGCGCCAGCAGCTTGGGGACCGGGACTGTAGACCGTCGGTTCTTC. Complete variable domain (other parts from reference TRBV5-1 and TRBJ2-1): KAGVTQTPRYLIKTRGQQVTLSCSPISGHRSVSWYQQTPGQGLQFLFEYFSETQRNKGNFPGRFSGRQFSNSRSEMNVSTLELGDSALYLCASSLGTGTVDRRFFGPGTRLTVL.

The rearrangement joins TRBV27 to TRBJ2-7, with 9 bases matching TRBD1. There are 15 residues in the CDR3. Germline V gene lookup returns CDR1 MNHEY and CDR2 SMNVEV (reference sequence). With 6 bases clipped from V and 5 bases from J, the junction kept 11 bases outside the gene matches. CDR3 amino acids: CASSFIPGQGNEQYF. CDR3 DNA: TGTGCCAGCAGCTTCATCCCGGGACAGGGAAACGAGCAGTACTTC.

This chain joins TRBV27 and TRBJ2-1; TRBD1 might be the D (6 bases). This CDR3 has 12 residues. V lost 10 bases and J lost 9, with 16 bases in between. Germline CDR1 MNHEY, CDR2 SMNVEV (reference sequence). CDR3 DNA sequence: TGTGCCACAGCGTCAGGGGACGGTGAGCAGTTCTTC. It specifies CATASGDGEQFF.

The rearrangement links TRBV15 to TRBJ2-3; D gene unclear. V was cut by 1 base and J by 3 bases, with 2 bases left in between. Germline V CDR1 and CDR2: LNHNV, YYDKDF (reference sequence). The CDR3 contains 12 residues. The CDR3 region is CATSRATDTQYF. The DNA of the CDR3 is TGTGCCACCAGCAGAGCGACAGATACGCAGTATTTT.

V gene TRBV29-1 combines with J gene TRBJ2-3, with D possibly called TRBD1 or TRBD2 (6 bases each). Trimming pared 6 bases from V and 4 bases from J, leaving 14 bases between. Germline V lookup: CDR1 SQVTM, CDR2 ANQGSEA. This CDR3 contains 13 residues. The CDR3 DNA follows: TGCAGCGTCCGGTCCGGGGGCCCAGATACGCAGTATTTT. Translation gives CSVRSGGPDTQYF.

This clonotype was seen a few times. The rearrangement joins TRBV3-1 to TRBJ2-1, with 13 bases lining up with TRBD2. This CDR3 contains 16 residues. Trimming removed 4 bases from V and 8 bases from J; junction bases left unmatched: 8. Germline loops: CDR1 LGHDT, CDR2 YNNKEL (reference sequence). Here the CDR3 DNA reads TGTGCCAGCAGCCGTCGGACTAGCGGGAGTTTCTATGAGCAGTTCTTC. This gives the protein CASSRRTSGSFYEQFF.